This record looks at one TCR beta chain sequence and its context. Its antigen is unknown. The source of the sample is a study of cytomegalovirus exposure and HLA in healthy donors. Study background: One earlier analysis, a look at 200 million or so T cells, found some 100 million unique TCR beta sequences. Points from the study as a whole: Among the sequence variants, a highly shared cluster was likely an artifact of sequencing. Some V segments, including TRBV6-2 and TRBV6-3, were excluded as indistinguishable. Later, an analysis showed that TCR beta chains associated with HLA were more clonally expanded than others that were equally common.

The primer mix had 60 Vbeta and 13 Jbeta primers. This table comes from immunoSEQ multiplex PCR, and its TCRdb copy is limited to in-frame clones, with some not included. The sample records 160,000 or so clones, about four fifths being singletons. The CDR3 consists of 13 residues. Trimming took 2 bases from V and 11 from J, leaving 15 bases between them. The germline gives CDR1 MNHNS, CDR2 SASEGT. The source of this sequence is a man aged 25 to 45 in good health and CMV-seronegative. This chain uses TRBV6-1 with TRBJ1-2; D unclear. Sequenced material: PBMCs. The CDR3 DNA is TGTGCCAGCAGTGAATTGCGGGGTGGAGGATACACCTTC. Its protein is CASSELRGGGYTF.